One and the same sample provided the 26 T cell receptor beta chains below, sequenced in a study of lymphopenia after photon versus proton radiotherapy. Some clones are missing from TCRdb's copy, which holds only in-frame ones; the method was immunoSEQ multiplex PCR. The data show more than 9,500 clones, 70% to 90% seen once. Here the sequenced sample was peripheral blood, taken from a patient treated with proton-based radiotherapy. The receptors were sampled from a man between 60 and 75 years old with pancreatic cancer.

The rearrangement links TRBV7-3 to TRBJ2-7; a weak D match, TRBD1 (6 bases). The V and J ends lost 2 bases and 7 bases respectively, with 18 bases between them. From germline, CDR1 is SGHTA and CDR2 FQGTGA. The CDR3 spans 15 residues. The CDR3 bases are TGTGCCAGCAGCTTAGTGAGGGGACAAGCCCTGGAGCAGTACTTC. Protein product: CASSLVRGQALEQYF.

Regarding this clone: The junction shows a germline mismatch at one end, possibly a read error. The rearrangement uses TRBV28 and TRBJ2-4; 15 bases agree with TRBD2. CDR3 size: 16 residues. Germline V gene data show CDR1 as MDHEN and CDR2 as SYDVKM. This chain's CDR3 is CASSSYPDAGTSGRNF. In DNA form, the CDR3 reads TGTGCCAGCAGTTCCTACCCAGACGCCGGGACTAGCGGGAGGAACTTC. The full variable domain, completed using reference TRBV28 and TRBJ2-4, is DVKVTQSSRYLVKRTGEKVFLECVQDMDHENMFWYRQDPGLGLRLIYFSYDVKMKEKGDIPEGYSVSREKKERFSLILESASTNQTSMYLCASSSYPDAGTSGRNFGAGTRLSVL.

The chain combines TRBV13 with TRBJ2-7; TRBD1 might be the D (6 bases). Trimming took off 5 bases at V and 2 bases at J, with 16 bases between the two ends. The CDR3 contains 15 residues. The germline V gene has CDR1 PRHDT and CDR2 FYEKMQ (reference sequence). The CDR3 loop is CASSPSGSGAYEQYF. The DNA for the CDR3 is TGTGCCAGCAGCCCGTCTGGTTCAGGGGCCTACGAGCAGTACTTC.

This chain links TRBV21-1 with TRBJ1-6; the D call of TRBD1 is as the table states it, not checked on the DNA. TRBV21-1 is shown as a pseudogene. The CDR3 has 15 residues. CDR3 in amino acids: CASSNKRGRNSPLHF. CDR3 DNA sequence: TGTGCCAGCAGCAATAAGAGGGGGCGTAATTCACCCCTCCACTTT.

The V and J genes are TRBV10-3 and TRBJ2-7; D gene unclear. The CDR3 runs 12 residues. Germline values: CDR1 ENHRY, CDR2 SYGVKD. Trimming pared 2 bases from V and 4 bases from J, leaving 6 bases between. The CDR3 reads CAISEGDYEQYF. The CDR3 bases are TGTGCCATCAGTGAGGGGGATTACGAGCAGTACTTC.

V gene TRBV5-1 combines with J gene TRBJ2-5; D unclear. The CDR3 is 12 amino acids. V lost 0 bases to trimming and J lost 5 bases, with 5 bases between them. Germline assignment: CDR1 SGHRS and CDR2 YFSETQ. The CDR3 is CASSLAMETQYF. The CDR3 coding sequence is TGCGCCAGCAGCTTGGCCATGGAGACCCAGTACTTC.

Only a few counts were recorded for this clone. The CDR3 sequence is CASRSGGGRGSIYGYTF. The CDR3 nucleotides are TGTGCCAGCAGAAGCGGAGGGGGCAGGGGATCTATCTATGGCTACACCTTC. V is TRBV7-8 and J is TRBJ1-2; 7 bases align to TRBD1. V was clipped by 6 bases and J by 4 bases; unmatched bases: 17. The CDR3 consists of 17 residues. Germline V lookup: CDR1 SGHVS, CDR2 FQNEAQ. Based on the CDR3 plus reference TRBV7-8 and TRBJ1-2, the full variable domain is GAGVSQSPRYKVAKRGQDVALRCDPISGHVSLFWYQQALGQGPEFLTYFQNEAQLDKSGLPSDRFFAERPEGSVSTLKIQRTQQEDSAVYLCASRSGGGRGSIYGYTFGSGTRLTVV.

The chain's CDR3 is CASSYLGVETQYF. The CDR3 bases are TGTGCCAGCAGTTATCTAGGGGTTGAGACCCAGTACTTC. The chain combines TRBV6-5 with TRBJ2-5, with D possibly being TRBD1 (5 bases). The CDR3 runs 13 residues. Germline V CDR1 and CDR2: MNHEY, SVGAGI. The germline V and J ends were trimmed by 3 bases and 5 bases, with 10 bases remaining between them.

The chain employs TRBV14 and TRBJ2-7, with D perhaps TRBD2 (5 bases). V lost 4 bases to trimming and J lost 3 bases, with 7 bases between them. Germline V lookup: CDR1 SGHDN, CDR2 FVKESK. The CDR3 has 12 amino acids. In DNA, the CDR3 is TGTGCCAGCAGCCTTGACTACTACGAGCAGTACTTC. It translates to CASSLDYYEQYF. The full variable domain, in which reference TRBV14 and TRBJ2-7 provide the parts outside the CDR3, is EAGVTQFPSHSVIEKGQTVTLRCDPISGHDNLYWYRRVMGKEIKFLLHFVKESKQDESGMPNNRFLAERTGGTYSTLKVQPAELEDSGVYFCASSLDYYEQYFGPGTRLTVT.

The count of this clone is one. V gene TRBV6-6 combines with J gene TRBJ2-7, with D perhaps TRBD1 (7 bases). V shed 7 bases and J shed 4 bases, with 23 bases lying between them. Germline V gene lookup returns CDR1 MNHNY and CDR2 SVGAGI (reference sequence). CDR3 length: 16 residues. The CDR3 nucleotides are TGTGCCAGCACCAAGGGGGCTAGCGCGAAATCTTACGAGCAGTACTTC. It translates to CASTKGASAKSYEQYF.

The chain has TRBV18 and TRBJ2-6, with D tentatively TRBD1 (5 bases). CDR3 length: 16 amino acids. Germline V CDR1 and CDR2: KGHSH, LQKENI. The V end lost 5 bases, the J end lost 0 bases, and 11 bases lay between the germline ends. CDR3 sequence reads: CASSNIQASGANVLTF. CDR3 DNA: TGTGCCAGCTCAAACATACAGGCCTCTGGGGCCAACGTCCTGACTTTC. The full variable domain, in which reference TRBV18 and TRBJ2-6 provide the parts outside the CDR3, is NAGVMQNPRHLVRRRGQEARLRCSPMKGHSHVYWYRQLPEEGLKFMVYLQKENIIDESGMPKERFSAEFPKEGPSILRIQQVVRGDSAAYFCASSNIQASGANVLTFGAGSRLTVL.

The chain carries TRBV27 and TRBJ2-3; 16 nucleotides align to TRBD2. With 6 bases clipped from V and 5 bases from J, the junction kept 5 bases outside the gene matches. The CDR3 is 16 residues long. Germline values: CDR1 MNHEY, CDR2 SMNVEV (reference sequence). The CDR3 loop is CASRLGLAGGQDTQYF. CDR3 nucleotide sequence: TGTGCCAGCAGGTTGGGACTAGCGGGAGGGCAAGATACGCAGTATTTT.

V and J are TRBV5-1 and TRBJ2-3, with 7 bases lining up with TRBD2. The CDR3 is made up of 13 amino acids. V lost 4 bases to trimming and J lost 6 bases; unmatched junction nucleotides: 5. In germline, CDR1 is SGHRS, CDR2 YFSETQ. The CDR3 coding sequence is TGCGCCAGCAGCGTCTTACTAGCGGATACGCAGTATTTT. Its translation is CASSVLLADTQYF. The variable domain in full, with the rest retrieved from reference TRBV5-1 and TRBJ2-3, is KAGVTQTPRYLIKTRGQQVTLSCSPISGHRSVSWYQQTPGQGLQFLFEYFSETQRNKGNFPGRFSGRQFSNSRSEMNVSTLELGDSALYLCASSVLLADTQYFGPGTRLTVL.

The rearrangement uses TRBV27 and TRBJ1-1; the match to TRBD1 covers 8 bases. Germline V lookup: CDR1 MNHEY, CDR2 SMNVEV (reference sequence). Germline trimming cut 6 bases from V and 2 bases from J; bases unmatched to any gene: 14. This CDR3 is 17 amino acids long. The DNA of the CDR3 is TGTGCCAGCAGCCGGGCCGGGACAGGTAGGACCAACACTGAAGCTTTCTTT. This gives the protein CASSRAGTGRTNTEAFF.

The sample holds one count of this clone. V usage is TRBV27 and J usage is TRBJ1-2; 8 bases map to TRBD1. Looked up from germline, CDR1 is MNHEY and CDR2 is SMNVEV (reference sequence). This CDR3 is 15 amino acids long. V lost 4 bases, J lost 5 bases, and 9 bases stayed unmatched. The CDR3 loop is CASSYSTDREYGYTF. CDR3 DNA sequence: TGTGCCAGCAGTTATTCCACGGACAGGGAATATGGCTACACCTTC.

The chain has TRBV11-3 and TRBJ2-1, with 11 bases fitting TRBD2. Germline V gives CDR1 SGHNT, CDR2 YENEEA. The CDR3 covers 18 residues. Unmatched junction bases numbered 14, after V lost 0 bases and J lost 10 bases. Here the CDR3 DNA reads TGTGCCAGCAGCTTAGAAATAGATAGGGCTAGCGGGAGGAAAGAGCAGTTCTTC. Its protein product is CASSLEIDRASGRKEQFF.

The V gene is TRBV7-8, the J gene TRBJ2-7; D unclear. CDR1 and CDR2 from the germline V gene are SGHVS and FQNEAQ. V was clipped by 4 bases and J by 4 bases, with 14 bases between them. This CDR3 is 14 amino acids long. CDR3 in amino acids: CASSSGRIGYEQYF. CDR3 nucleotides: TGTGCCAGCAGCTCCGGGCGCATTGGGTACGAGCAGTACTTC.

V is TRBV14 and J is TRBJ1-2; D unresolved. Germline V gene lookup returns CDR1 SGHDN and CDR2 FVKESK. V was trimmed by 1 base and J by 4 bases, leaving 7 bases between them. The CDR3 is 13 amino acids. The CDR3 nucleotides are TGTGCCAGCAGCCAAGTAGCGGCCTATGGCTACACCTTC. It encodes CASSQVAAYGYTF.

The V gene is TRBV11-2, the J gene TRBJ1-2; TRBD1 matches at 7 bases. J gave up 4 bases and V 5 bases, and 4 bases lay outside the gene matches. Germline CDR1 is SGHAT and CDR2 is FQNNGV. This CDR3 has 13 residues. The CDR3 DNA follows: TGTGCCAGCAGCCCGACAGGGCGCTATGGCTACACCTTC. This translates into CASSPTGRYGYTF.

The rearrangement links TRBV29-1 to TRBJ2-7; D tentatively fits TRBD1 or TRBD2 (5 bases each). With 6 bases removed from V and 2 bases from J, the gap between germline ends came to 14 bases. The CDR3 extends over 13 amino acids. CDR1 SQVTM and CDR2 ANQGSEA come from the germline V gene. The CDR3 sequence: CSVDGTETYEQYF. CDR3 coding DNA: TGCAGCGTCGACGGGACGGAGACCTACGAGCAGTACTTC.

The chain uses TRBV10-3 and TRBJ1-1; 10 bases agree with TRBD1. Germline lookup yields CDR1 ENHRY and CDR2 SYGVKD. The CDR3 runs to 14 residues. J was trimmed by 7 bases and V by 7 bases; bases with no gene match: 9. CDR3 in amino acids: CAITAGTGVDEAFF. CDR3 nucleotides: TGTGCCATCACCGCTGGGACAGGGGTGGATGAAGCTTTCTTT.

The V gene is TRBV6-1, the J gene TRBJ2-7, with TRBD1 identical over 8 bases. CDR1 is MNHNS and CDR2 is SASEGT in the germline V gene. This CDR3 contains 15 residues. V lost 4 bases to trimming and J lost 3 bases; unmatched junction nucleotides: 8. CDR3 sequence reads: CASSARQTGDYEQYF. The CDR3 DNA sequence: TGTGCCAGCAGTGCCCGACAGACAGGGGACTACGAGCAGTACTTC.

V and J are TRBV5-4 and TRBJ2-3; maybe TRBD1 (5 bases). Between the trimmed V and J ends, which lost 1 base and 2 bases, there was a span of 8 bases. The CDR3 length is 14 residues. The germline V gene has CDR1 SGHNT and CDR2 YYREEE (reference sequence). This CDR3 is CASSLRGITDTQYF. The DNA of the CDR3 is TGTGCCAGCAGCTTGAGGGGCATCACAGATACGCAGTATTTT.

In this sample, this clone turned up once. V gene TRBV18 combines with J gene TRBJ2-5; D call uncertain. CDR1 is KGHSH, CDR2 LQKENI, per germline. The CDR3 contains 13 residues. Trimming took 2 bases from V and 5 from J, leaving 9 bases between them. The DNA of the CDR3 is TGTGCCAGCTCACCATACTCCCAGGAGACCCAGTACTTC. The encoded protein is CASSPYSQETQYF.

This chain connects TRBV29-1 to TRBJ2-7, with D unresolved. V shed 0 bases and J shed 5 bases, with 14 bases lying between them. Germline CDR1 reads SQVTM; CDR2 reads ANQGSEA. The CDR3 sequence is 14 residues long. The chain's CDR3 is CSVEESAGVDEQYF. Written as DNA, the CDR3 is TGCAGCGTTGAAGAGTCCGCTGGGGTAGACGAGCAGTACTTC.

This chain joins TRBV4-2 and TRBJ2-1; D possibly uses TRBD1 or TRBD2 (5 bases each). CDR3 length: 15 amino acids. Germline V gene data show CDR1 as LGHNA and CDR2 as YNFKEQ. V lost 0 bases, J lost 5 bases, and 11 bases lay in between. The CDR3 DNA follows: TGTGCCAGCAGCCAAGATTGGGACCTAGACAATGAGCAGTTCTTC. It encodes CASSQDWDLDNEQFF.